Presented here are 20 T cell receptor beta chains from one specimen sequenced in a study of T cells in women clearing cervical HPV infection (dated by TCRdb to the late 2010s). The library was prepared using the immunoSEQ multiplex PCR assay. TCRdb re-hosts the immuneACCESS table, in-frame sequences only. Its copies lack some clones; in the studies checked, an unresolved V gene accounts for under half of them, and the cause for the rest is not known. For this sample, the table gives some 19,000 clones. The top ten clones comprise around 16% of the sample. Source material: blood buffy coat. Every receptor here comes from a woman aged 18 to 75 with a cervical HPV16 infection that either progressed to CIN3+ or cleared (not recorded which).

In regard to this clone: A junction end diverges from the germline sequence, so it may reflect a read error. Coverage ceases 3 residues before the CDR3 finishes, and the germline J gene fills in the end. Other DNA sequences in the sample encode the same CDR3. The rearrangement uses TRBV7-9 and TRBJ1-3; D is possibly TRBD1 (5 bases). The length of the CDR3 is 13 residues. Germline assignment: CDR1 SEHNR and CDR2 FQNEAQ (reference sequence). CDR3 DNA, as far as it was read: TGTGCCAGCAGAGAGGGGTCCGGAAACACT. Translated, it gives CASREGSGNT. Given in full, the CDR3 is CASREGSGNTIYF. Based on the CDR3 plus reference TRBV7-9 and TRBJ1-3, the full variable domain is DTGVSQNPRHKITKRGQNVTFRCDPISEHNRLYWYRQTLGQGPEFLTYFQNEAQLEKSRLLSDRFSAERPKGSFSTLEIQRTEQGDSAMYLCASREGSGNTIYFGEGSWLTVV.

Remarks on this clone: The read comes to an end 3 residues before the CDR3 does, leaving the germline J gene to fill in the end. This chain links TRBV19 with TRBJ2-2; 8 bases match TRBD2. Trimming took 4 bases from V and 5 from J; bases not matched to a gene: 9. The CDR3 has 16 amino acids. Germline V gene data show CDR1 as LNHDA and CDR2 as SQIVND (reference sequence). The CDR3 sequence is CASSTIAGFSTGELFF. CDR3 bases read: TGTGCCAGTAGTACGATAGCGGGGTTCTCAACCGGGGAG.

As regards this clone: Coverage ceases 3 residues before the CDR3 finishes, and the germline J gene fills in the end. The chain employs TRBV20-1 and TRBJ2-5, with 8 bases lining up with TRBD1. The CDR3 covers 13 residues. Unmatched junction bases numbered 8, after V lost 5 bases and J lost 6 bases. CDR1 and CDR2 from the germline V gene are DFQATT and SNEGSKA (reference sequence). The CDR3 sequence is CSAWTGSQKTQYF. Incomplete CDR3 DNA: TGCAGTGCTTGGACAGGGTCTCAGAAGACC.

Comments on this clone: The CDR3 end falls 3 residues outside the read, so it is completed with the germline J gene. The chain links TRBV18 to TRBJ2-7; TRBD1 agrees at 8 bases. CDR1 and CDR2 (germline): KGHSH, LQKENI. The CDR3 extends over 16 amino acids. J was trimmed by 0 bases and V by 5 bases; bases with no gene match: 9. The CDR3 here is CASSALGTGSSYEQYF. The CDR3 DNA, read in part, is TGTGCCAGCTCAGCACTAGGGACAGGCAGCTCCTACGAG.

Of note for this clone: The missing CDR3 end, 3 residues past where the read stops, is filled in from the germline J gene. The J gene is TRBJ1-4, the V gene TRBV5-6; D might be TRBD1 (5 bases). CDR1 and CDR2 (germline): SGHDT, YYEEEE. This CDR3 has 15 amino acids. CDR3 DNA (partial): TGTGCCAGCAGCTTGGGAAACTCTGGGGCCAACGTA. Its translation is CASSLGNSGANV. The CDR3, in full, reads CASSLGNSGANVLFF.

The part of the CDR3 DNA that was read is TGTGCCAGCAGTCCCCTCTCAAGCTCCTACGAC. Protein sequence: CASSPLSSSYD. The whole CDR3 protein reads CASSPLSSSYDYTF. V and J are TRBV7-9 and TRBJ1-2, with unresolved D. With the read ending 3 residues before the CDR3 end, the germline J gene is used to fill in that end. The germline CDR1 and CDR2 sequences are SEHNR and FQNEAQ (reference sequence). This CDR3 contains 14 residues.

Note on this clone: The read terminates 3 residues before the CDR3 end, so the remaining end is supplied by the germline J gene. The chain couples TRBV30 to TRBJ2-1; TRBD2 is a possible D gene (6 bases). CDR1 and CDR2 from the germline V gene are GTSNPN and SVGIG (reference sequence). This CDR3 comprises 15 residues. V lost 1 base and J lost 6, with 16 bases in between. CDR3 DNA, as far as it was read: TGTGCCTGGAGTGCACTAGGACTAACGTCCAATGAG. Amino acids: CAWSALGLTSNE. The whole CDR3 sequence reads CAWSALGLTSNEQFF.

Note on this clone: Read coverage stops 3 residues before the CDR3 terminus; the germline J gene supplies the remainder. The chain couples TRBV18 to TRBJ1-2, with D possibly being TRBD1 (6 bases). This CDR3 spans 14 amino acids. Germline values: CDR1 KGHSH, CDR2 LQKENI. CDR3 protein: CASSPLTGSDTYTF. Incomplete CDR3 DNA: TGTGCCAGCTCACCACTTACAGGGTCAGATACC. Drawing the rest from reference TRBV18 and TRBJ1-2, the complete variable domain is NAGVMQNPRHLVRRRGQEARLRCSPMKGHSHVYWYRQLPEEGLKFMVYLQKENIIDESGMPKERFSAEFPKEGPSILRIQQVVRGDSAAYFCASSPLTGSDTYTFGSGTRLTVV.

Points on this clone: From the germline J gene comes the end of the CDR3, since the read stops 3 residues before it. The chain combines TRBV20-1 with TRBJ2-1; the match to TRBD2 covers 11 bases. V gave up 6 bases and J gave up 3 bases; unmatched junction bases: 4. The CDR3 contains 14 residues. Germline CDR1 and CDR2: DFQATT and SNEGSKA (reference sequence). The CDR3 bases that were read are TGCAGTGCCCCGACTAGCGGGGACTACAATGAG. This encodes CSAPTSGDYNE. From start to end, the CDR3 is CSAPTSGDYNEQFF.

As for this clone: Read sequence stops 3 residues before the CDR3 end, and the germline J gene provides the missing end. The chain carries TRBV19 and TRBJ1-2; 12 bases map to TRBD1. CDR1 LNHDA and CDR2 SQIVND come from the germline V gene (reference sequence). This CDR3 spans 15 amino acids. CDR3 in amino acids: CASKSGQGATNEYTF. Partial CDR3 DNA: TGTGCCAGTAAGTCGGGACAGGGGGCTACGAATGAA.

Concerning this clone: The read comes to an end 3 residues before the CDR3 does, leaving the germline J gene to fill in the end. The chain joins TRBV19 to TRBJ2-2; D is unclear. This CDR3 is built from 15 residues. V dropped 7 bases and J dropped 8 bases, with 20 bases sitting between them. Germline-derived CDR1 and CDR2 are LNHDA and SQIVND (reference sequence). CDR3 sequence: CASIPSGRVHGELFF. The CDR3 bases that were read are TGTGCCAGTATCCCTTCTGGAAGGGTTCATGGGGAG. Full variable domain (remainder filled in from reference TRBV19 and TRBJ2-2): DGGITQSPKYLFRKEGQNVTLSCEQNLNHDAMYWYRQDPGQGLRLIYYSQIVNDFQKGDIAEGYSVSREKKESFPLTVTSAQKNPTAFYLCASIPSGRVHGELFFGEGSRLTVL.

On this clone: The read stops 3 residues short of the end of the CDR3; the missing end is completed from the germline J gene. The V call is TRBV19, the J call TRBJ1-2; perhaps TRBD1 as D (6 bases). The CDR3 extends over 15 amino acids. The germline gives CDR1 LNHDA, CDR2 SQIVND (reference sequence). Incomplete CDR3 DNA: TGTGCCAGTAGTCTCCTAGGACAGAAAAAAAACATC. Encoded protein: CASSLLGQKKNI. The CDR3 as a whole reads CASSLLGQKKNIYTF.

A remark on this clone: Sequencing ends 3 residues short of the CDR3 end; the germline J gene provides the rest. The chain links TRBV5-1 to TRBJ2-3; unclear D gene. The CDR3 consists of 15 residues. Germline CDR1 is SGHRS and CDR2 is YFSETQ. The CDR3 sequence is CASSLSRLYQETQYF. The covered CDR3 bases are TGCGCCAGCAGCTTAAGCAGGCTGTACCAAGAGACG.

Regarding this clone: The CDR3 end lies 3 residues beyond the end of the read and is filled in from the germline J gene. The gene calls are TRBV20-1 and TRBJ1-1; 11 nucleotides agree with TRBD1. Germline CDR1 is DFQATT and CDR2 is SNEGSKA (reference sequence). V trimming: 6 bases; J trimming: 1 base; junction bases outside the gene matches: 1. The CDR3 covers 13 residues. CDR3 residues: CSAGQGANTEAFF. The DNA read from the CDR3 is TGCAGTGCCGGACAGGGGGCGAACACTGAA.

Turning to this clone: The CDR3 goes on 3 residues after the read ends, and that part is filled in from the germline J gene. This chain links TRBV18 with TRBJ1-2, with unresolved D. CDR1 and CDR2 (germline): KGHSH, LQKENI. The CDR3 covers 15 residues. The CDR3 sequence is CASSPRPSSGNDYTF. The CDR3 bases that were read are TGTGCCAGCTCACCACGACCTAGCAGTGGCAATGAC. The variable domain in full, with the rest retrieved from reference TRBV18 and TRBJ1-2, is NAGVMQNPRHLVRRRGQEARLRCSPMKGHSHVYWYRQLPEEGLKFMVYLQKENIIDESGMPKERFSAEFPKEGPSILRIQQVVRGDSAAYFCASSPRPSSGNDYTFGSGTRLTVV.

A word on this clone: The read terminates 3 residues before the CDR3 end, so the remaining end is supplied by the germline J gene. This rearrangement joins TRBV29-1 to TRBJ2-7, with D possibly TRBD2 on 7 matching bases. Between the trimmed V and J ends, which lost 4 bases and 0 bases, there was a span of 16 bases. Germline lookup yields CDR1 SQVTM and CDR2 ANQGSEA. The CDR3 extends over 15 amino acids. The part of the CDR3 DNA that was read is TGCAGCGTTGGGGGACGGGGGGCCGCCTCCTACGAG. Translation gives CSVGGRGAASYE. The whole CDR3 is CSVGGRGAASYEQYF.

Comments on this clone: Read sequence stops 3 residues before the CDR3 end, and the germline J gene provides the missing end. The chain joins TRBV30 to TRBJ2-2; 8 bases line up with TRBD1. The CDR3 is 13 amino acids. Germline CDR1 is GTSNPN and CDR2 is SVGIG (reference sequence). The CDR3 spells CAWGTGGGSALFF. CDR3 DNA (partial): TGTGCCTGGGGGACAGGTGGGGGTTCGGCG.

In regard to this clone: The read halts 3 residues ahead of the CDR3 end, with the missing end drawn from the germline J gene. This chain connects TRBV5-1 to TRBJ1-1; D is perhaps TRBD1 (5 bases). The CDR3 loop spans 15 amino acids. Germline V lookup: CDR1 SGHRS, CDR2 YFSETQ. V was shortened by 3 bases and J by 5 bases, with 17 bases between the two germline ends. The CDR3 sequence is CASSSKEGLGTEAFF. CDR3 bases read: TGCGCCAGCAGCTCGAAGGAGGGGCTGGGGACTGAA.

The CDR3 loop is CASSLGTVLNQPQHF. The sequenced part of the CDR3 DNA is TGTGCCAGCAGCTTAGGAACAGTCCTAAATCAGCCC. J is TRBJ1-5 and V is TRBV7-2; no definite D call. The read finishes 3 residues shy of the CDR3 end, and the germline J gene is used to complete it. V shed 1 base and J shed 4 bases, with 11 bases lying between them. The CDR3 loop spans 15 amino acids. Germline loops: CDR1 SGHTA, CDR2 FQGNSA.

A note on this clone: Read coverage stops 3 residues before the CDR3 terminus; the germline J gene supplies the remainder. The chain carries TRBV7-2 and TRBJ1-5; the D is unclear. The V end was cut by 6 bases, the J end by 7 bases, with 10 bases between. The V gene's germline CDR1 is SGHTA and CDR2 FQGNSA. This CDR3 spans 12 amino acids. Here the CDR3 reads CASSSYGQPQHF. The sequenced CDR3 bases are TGTGCCAGCAGTTCGTACGGGCAGCCC.